The TCR beta chain under discussion was sequenced for a study of cytotoxic CD8 clonotypes in ibrutinib-treated CLL (dated by TCRdb to 2020 to 2022). Background for the entire study: The cohort was composed of about 10 relapsed/refractory and roughly 16 treatment-naive patients; IGHV unmutated status was identified in approximately 18 patients. Partial responses were observed in 24 patients and complete responses in 2; after a median follow-up of 68 months, remission was maintained in about 15 patients and progression was observed in approximately 12. On average, each sample had about 260,000 productive templates and more than 75,000 productive rearrangements. Longitudinal samples were obtainable from about 30% of the roughly 90 participants in the trial. Cryopreserved peripheral blood mononuclear cells were obtained prior to treatment, at the time of response, and at either disease progression or sustained remission. Samples at response were collected after a median of 12 months of treatment, with a range of 6 to 36 months.

For TCR beta library preparation, roughly 2.2 micrograms of genomic DNA was extracted from cryopreserved PBMCs. Longitudinal blood samples from CLL patients on ibrutinib monotherapy were analyzed using high-throughput TCR beta sequencing. Patients were enrolled in a phase 2 open-label single-center ibrutinib monotherapy trial. The goal of deep resolution MiSeq sequencing was a depth between 1 in 1 million and 1 in 200,000 T cells, and coverage averaged 10x per clonotype. The immunoSEQ hsTCRB Kit was used to generate TCR beta libraries. The source study handled its data this way. Data were analyzed with ImmunoSEQ Data Assistant and ImmunoSEQ Analyzer, with V, D and J genes assigned per IMGT definitions. Clonality, with values ranging from 0 to 1, was calculated as one minus the normalized Shannon entropy of productive rearrangement frequencies. Only overrepresented clonotypes making up at least 0.05% of the repertoire of each patient were included in the public clonotype analysis. Around 14 repertoires from age-matched healthy donors, obtained from immuneACCESS, served as clonality controls. Entries here come from immuneACCESS through TCRdb and include only in-frame sequences with V and J called. Some clones fail to appear in such tables; in the studies checked, an unresolved V gene covers under half of the shortfall, and the cause of the remainder is unknown. V, J and clone size are taken as reported in that table, and D and trimming were inferred from the DNA itself. The sample table contains approximately 300,000 clones; only one count was recorded for about 77% of them. The top ten hold 6.5% to 8.5% of the sample.

This clone came up once. This receptor's antigen is unknown. No base quality information exists; no much larger clone differs at one position. There are 16 amino acids in the CDR3, from cysteine to phenylalanine inclusive. The entry retains the CDR3 DNA only, 48 bases that are in frame from base 1. From a lookup of the germline V gene, CDR1 and CDR2 are MGHRA and YSYEKL. Trimming takes 4 bases off V and 6 bases off J; junction bases not matched to a gene: 8. Summary of the overall study and its limitations: Baseline clonality was found to be higher than that of age-matched healthy donors and was strongly correlated with circulating CD8+ T-cell counts. Public clonotypes were rare and either shrank or stayed stable during treatment, and the rise in clonality at ibrutinib response reflected expansion of private clonotypes. At ibrutinib response clonality went up, during sustained remission it held steady, and at progression it dropped back toward baseline. Sustained-remission and progressing patients did not have matched sampling times, and lymph node repertoires were not examined.

The sequenced sample was PBMCs, obtained before ibrutinib treatment. This clonotype was sampled from a human donor with chronic lymphocytic leukemia. The V and J segments used are TRBV4-1 and TRBJ2-3, with 12 bases in between that match TRBD2. The CDR3 region reads CASSRSPTSGSDTQYF. Read as DNA, the sequence is TGCGCCAGCAGCCGAAGCCCGACTAGCGGGAGTGATACGCAGTATTTT.